This T cell receptor (beta chain) was sequenced for a study of graft-versus-host responses after intestinal transplantation. On the study more broadly: Every transplant recipient was induced with anti-thymocyte globulin, then maintained on tacrolimus and steroids for about 3 years.

Concerning this clone itself: Its cognate antigen is unknown.

Looked up from germline, CDR1 is SGHVS and CDR2 is FNYEAQ. Trimming took off 1 base at V and 5 bases at J, with 8 bases between the two ends. The CDR3 totals 13 residues. Produced via immunoSEQ multiplex PCR; TCRdb's table is partial and in-frame only. The table has 60,000 to 90,000 clones, about 92% seen once. Findings of the study overall: Researchers found peak circulating GvH clone levels linked to early post-transplant HvG declines.

The specimen comprised unstimulated CD8+ T cells sorted from spleen or lymph node cells, sampled before intestinal transplant. The receptor was derived from a human donor who received an intestinal transplant. The chain joins TRBV7-6 to TRBJ2-5; D perhaps matches TRBD2 (6 bases). The CDR3 region has the DNA TGTGCCAGCAGCTTAGGGCGGGGCGAGACCCAGTACTTC. Encoded protein: CASSLGRGETQYF.